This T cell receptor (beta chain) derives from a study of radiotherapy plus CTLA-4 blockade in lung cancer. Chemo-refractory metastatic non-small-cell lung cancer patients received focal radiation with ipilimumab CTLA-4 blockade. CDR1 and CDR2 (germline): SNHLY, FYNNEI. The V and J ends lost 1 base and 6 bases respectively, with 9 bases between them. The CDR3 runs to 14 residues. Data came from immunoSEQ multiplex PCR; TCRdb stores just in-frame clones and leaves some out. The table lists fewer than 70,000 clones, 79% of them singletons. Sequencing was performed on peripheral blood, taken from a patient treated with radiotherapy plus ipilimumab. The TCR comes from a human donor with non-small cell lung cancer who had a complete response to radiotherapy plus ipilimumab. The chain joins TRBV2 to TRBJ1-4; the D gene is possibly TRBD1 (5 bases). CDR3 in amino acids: CASSEDQGHEKLFF. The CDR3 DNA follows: TGTGCCAGCAGTGAAGACCAGGGACATGAAAAACTGTTTTTT.